These T cell receptor beta chains were read from a single sample in a study of blood T cell repertoires in COVID-19. Libraries were prepared by immunoSEQ multiplex PCR; TCRdb keeps only in-frame clonotypes and omits some of them. Of 200,000 or so clones listed, 80% to 90% are singletons. Sequenced input: peripheral blood. The receptors shown here come from a man aged 55 to 70 with acute or convalescent COVID-19. Both conserved end residues are part of each CDR3. Fields, in order: V gene, J gene, D gene, clone size, CDR3 protein, CDR3 DNA. A D gene is named only where the DNA matches it firmly. Clone size is shown for a subset of rows, as once, few, many or a class of expanded clone.

TRBV15	TRBJ1-5	TRBD1	NA	CATSRDDRGGQPQHF	TGTGCCACCAGCAGAGACGACAGGGGGGGTCAGCCCCAGCATTTT
TRBV7-6	TRBJ1-2	NA	NA	CASSLGVRGEKGYTF	TGTGCCAGCAGCTTAGGGGTTCGGGGGGAGAAAGGCTACACCTTC
TRBV7-2	TRBJ2-7	NA	medium-sized	CASSLAHTGLYEQYF	TGTGCCAGCAGCTTAGCGCACACAGGGCTTTACGAGCAGTACTTC
TRBV19	TRBJ1-1	NA	NA	CASSGGDMNTEAFF	TGTGCCAGTAGTGGGGGGGATATGAACACTGAAGCTTTCTTT
TRBV6-5	TRBJ1-1	NA	NA	CASSSPGGWGSTEAFF	TGTGCCAGCAGTTCCCCGGGGGGGTGGGGGAGCACTGAAGCTTTCTTT
TRBV10-2	TRBJ1-5	NA	NA	CASSESRGNNQPQHF	TGCGCCAGCAGTGAAAGTCGGGGGAACAATCAGCCCCAGCATTTT
TRBV10-3	TRBJ1-2	TRBD1	once	CAISESAGGLANYGYTF	TGTGCCATCAGTGAGTCCGCAGGGGGCTTAGCTAACTATGGCTACACCTTC
TRBV7-9	TRBJ2-2	NA	few	CASSFLTVNTGELFF	TGTGCCAGCAGCTTTCTGACAGTGAACACCGGGGAGCTGTTTTTT
TRBV5-6	TRBJ1-2	NA	NA	CASSLAGFNYGYTF	TGTGCCAGCAGCTTGGCGGGGTTTAACTATGGCTACACCTTC
TRBV7-2	TRBJ2-3	TRBD2	NA	CASSLDGRLYTDTQYF	TGTGCCAGCAGCTTAGACGGGAGGCTATACACAGATACGCAGTATTTT
TRBV5-6	TRBJ1-2	NA	NA	CASRGDFSYGYTF	TGTGCCAGCAGGGGGGACTTTTCCTATGGCTACACCTTC
TRBV24-1	TRBJ2-2	NA	NA	CATSEPGHGIGELFF	TGTGCCACCAGTGAGCCGGGTCATGGAATCGGGGAGCTGTTTTTT
TRBV28	TRBJ2-5	TRBD2	few	CASSIGRARGRETQYF	TGTGCCAGCAGTATCGGGAGGGCCCGCGGGAGAGAGACCCAGTACTTC
TRBV9	TRBJ1-3	TRBD1	once	CASSVQGTVPGNTIYF	TGTGCCAGCAGCGTACAGGGGACAGTACCTGGAAACACCATATATTTT
TRBV2	TRBJ2-5	NA	NA	CASSEENKETQYF	TGTGCCAGCAGTGAAGAGAACAAAGAGACCCAGTACTTC
TRBV28	TRBJ1-2	NA	NA	CASSLTGRGSGYTF	TGTGCCAGCTCACTAACAGGGAGGGGGAGTGGCTACACCTTC
TRBV4-1	TRBJ2-1	TRBD2	NA	CASSQDSAPASGRYNEQFF	TGCGCCAGCAGCCAAGATTCGGCGCCGGCTAGCGGGAGGTATAATGAGCAGTTCTTC
TRBV6-5	TRBJ2-1	TRBD2	NA	CASGRGTSGSNEQFF	TGTGCCAGCGGCCGAGGAACTAGCGGGAGCAATGAGCAGTTCTTC
TRBV27	TRBJ2-7	NA	NA	CASSLDMLSYEQYF	TGTGCCAGCAGTTTGGACATGCTCTCCTACGAGCAGTACTTC
TRBV6-5	TRBJ2-1	TRBD2	NA	CASSYRTSGMYNEQFF	TGTGCCAGCAGTTACAGGACTAGCGGGATGTACAATGAGCAGTTCTTC
TRBV28	TRBJ1-2	NA	once	CASSLTGQRSNYGYTF	TGTGCCAGCAGTTTAACTGGGCAGAGAAGCAACTATGGCTACACCTTC
TRBV28	TRBJ1-1	NA	NA	CASGHPGNFGTTEAFF	TGTGCCAGCGGGCACCCAGGGAATTTTGGAACCACTGAAGCTTTCTTT
TRBV28	TRBJ1-1	NA	NA	CASSLVRTEAFF	TGTGCCAGCAGTTTAGTTCGGACTGAAGCTTTCTTT